This T cell receptor (beta chain) was observed in a study of a mutant IDH1 vaccine in newly diagnosed glioma. About the study: The treated population exhibited a male proportion of 62.5%, a female proportion of about 38%, and a mean age of around 40 years. Broader study findings: Pseudoprogression seemed unlinked to shifts in top peripheral T cell clonotypes.

With respect to this clone: Antigen: not known.

The V gene end was trimmed by 8 bases and the J gene end by 4 bases; junction bases not matched to a gene: 6. The CDR3 is made up of 12 amino acids. Germline assignment: CDR1 GTSNPN and CDR2 SVGIG (reference sequence). Time point: baseline, week 1 (first vaccination visit). Stated treatment: pre-vaccination baseline after standard-of-care therapy. The assay was immunoSEQ multiplex PCR, and TCRdb's table has in-frame clones only and misses some. Of tens of thousands of clones in the sample, approximately 80% were seen once. The clonotype comes from a man aged 18-30 years with glioma. J is TRBJ1-2 and V is TRBV30; 8 nucleotides line up with TRBD1. Material: PBMCs, obtained from a glioma patient treated with radiotherapy, temozolomide or both. The CDR3 is CARDRRTYGYTF. CDR3 sequence (DNA): TGTGCCCGGGACAGGCGGACCTATGGCTACACCTTC.